The entry below describes one T cell receptor (beta chain). This entry comes from a study of shared clonotypes between healthy human individuals. Profiling relied on immunoSEQ multiplex PCR, and the TCRdb table lists in-frame clones only, not all of them. The sample records some 360,000 clones, about 70% being singletons. Germline lookup yields CDR1 MNHNY and CDR2 SVGAGI (reference sequence). The CDR3 consists of 15 residues. Trimming took off 7 bases at V and 6 bases at J, with 21 bases between the two ends. The sequencing sample was made of memory CD4+ T cells sorted from blood. Subset of the sample: CD45RA-negative fraction. The chain combines TRBV6-6 with TRBJ1-2; no definite D call. The TCR comes from a man younger than 40 in good health. For the CDR3, the DNA is TGTGCCAGCACTTCGTATCGCATAGAAGTGGATGGCTACACCTTC. Encoded protein: CASTSYRIEVDGYTF.